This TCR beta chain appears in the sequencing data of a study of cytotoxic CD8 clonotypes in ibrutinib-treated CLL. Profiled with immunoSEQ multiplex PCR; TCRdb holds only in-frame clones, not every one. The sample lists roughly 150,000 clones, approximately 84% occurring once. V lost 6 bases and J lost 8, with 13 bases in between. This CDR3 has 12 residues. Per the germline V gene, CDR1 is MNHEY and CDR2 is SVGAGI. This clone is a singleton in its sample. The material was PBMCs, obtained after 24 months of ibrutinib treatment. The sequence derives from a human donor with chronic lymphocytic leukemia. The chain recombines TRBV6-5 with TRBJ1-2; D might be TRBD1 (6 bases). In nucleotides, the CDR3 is TGTGCCAGCAGCCCCAGGGGATCGGGCTACACCTTC. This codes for CASSPRGSGYTF.